The rows below give T cell receptor beta chains drawn from one sample of a study of cytomegalovirus exposure and HLA in healthy donors. The table came from immunoSEQ multiplex PCR; TCRdb's copy has only in-frame clones and leaves some out. The table lists 55,000 to 80,000 clones, about 82% of them singletons. The specimen was PBMCs. The receptors here all came from a woman in her 30s in good health and CMV-seronegative. CDR3s include the opening cysteine and the closing phenylalanine or tryptophan. A D gene is named only where the DNA matches it firmly. Rows may omit the clone size; those that give it use once, few, many or a size class.

TGTGCCAGCAGCCCGCCCCGACAGGGCATCGTCTACGAGCAGTACTTC | CASSPPRQGIVYEQYF | 16 | TRBD1 | TRBJ2-7 | TRBV11-2 | .
TGTGCCAGCATGGGCTCACCCCTCCACTTT | CASMGSPLHF | 10 | . | TRBJ1-6 | TRBV21-1 | .
TGTGCCAGCAGGTACACTAGCGGGGGATCAGATACGCAGTATTTT | CASRYTSGGSDTQYF | 15 | TRBD2 | TRBJ2-3 | TRBV2 | .
TGCGCCAGCAGCCAAGAATCGGGGTTTAGCTATGGCTACACCTTC | CASSQESGFSYGYTF | 15 | . | TRBJ1-2 | TRBV4-3 | .
TGTGCCAGCAGTCGACAGGGTGGAAGGGAGACCCAGTACTTC | CASSRQGGRETQYF | 14 | TRBD1 | TRBJ2-5 | TRBV6-5 | .
TGTGCCAGCAGTTTTGCGCTTCTACCCTACGAGCAGTACTTC | CASSFALLPYEQYF | 14 | . | TRBJ2-7 | TRBV27 | .
TGTGCCAGTAGCGTCGGCAGGGGGCCTGGGTACGAGCAGTACTTC | CASSVGRGPGYEQYF | 15 | TRBD1 | TRBJ2-7 | TRBV19 | .
TGTGCCAGCAGCGACTACAGGGTCGAGCAGTACTTC | CASSDYRVEQYF | 12 | . | TRBJ2-7 | TRBV2 | .
TGTGCCTGGGAAGGCCCTAGCGGTGGAGAGACCCAGTACTTC | CAWEGPSGGETQYF | 14 | TRBD2 | TRBJ2-5 | TRBV30 | once
TGTGCCAGCAGTGAATTTCAGGGAAACACTGAAGCTTTCTTT | CASSEFQGNTEAFF | 14 | . | TRBJ1-1 | TRBV6-1 | .
TGTGCCAGAAGCCCCCCCGGGACAGGGGCCAACGAGCAGTACTTC | CARSPPGTGANEQYF | 15 | TRBD1 | TRBJ2-7 | TRBV5-5 | .
TGCGCCAGCAGTGAGCGAGCGGGGGGGCCGCGGGAGCAGTACTTC | CASSERAGGPREQYF | 15 | TRBD2 | TRBJ2-7 | TRBV10-1 | .
TGTGCCAGCAGCCCAAGCCCTACAGGGTATAATTCACCCCTCCACTTT | CASSPSPTGYNSPLHF | 16 | . | TRBJ1-6 | TRBV11-2 | once
TGTGCCAGTAGGTCCGGACAGGGCTCCTACGAGCAGTACTTC | CASRSGQGSYEQYF | 14 | TRBD1 | TRBJ2-7 | TRBV19 | .
TGTGCCAGCAGCCCCGGACCGTTCCGGGACAGGGGACCTCCCTCTGGAAACACCATATATTTT | CASSPGPFRDRGPPSGNTIYF | 21 | TRBD1 | TRBJ1-3 | TRBV7-6 | .
TGTGCCAGCAGCATGGCTGACCGCGCGGAGGCTTTCTTT | CASSMADRAEAFF | 13 | . | TRBJ1-1 | TRBV7-2 | .
TGTGCCAGCAGCTTGGCGTTACTCAAGGGACAGGGTGTATCTGAAGCTTTCTTT | CASSLALLKGQGVSEAFF | 18 | TRBD1 | TRBJ1-1 | TRBV5-4 | .
TGTGCCAGCAGTTTCCGGGAATCATGGAGGACTGAAGCTTTCTTT | CASSFRESWRTEAFF | 15 | . | TRBJ1-1 | TRBV27 | once
TGTGCCTGTAGGGACACCAGGAACACCGGGGAGCTGTTTTTT | CACRDTRNTGELFF | 14 | . | TRBJ2-2 | TRBV2 | .
TGCGCCAGCAGCCAAGGTTCCGGGGAGGCCCAGCATTTT | CASSQGSGEAQHF | 13 | . | TRBJ1-5 | TRBV4-3 | .
TGTGCCAGCAGCAAGATTCAGGCGAGCACAGATACGCAGTATTTT | CASSKIQASTDTQYF | 15 | . | TRBJ2-3 | TRBV21-1 | .
TGTGCCAGTAGTATAGATAGGACAGACTCCTACGAGCAGTACTTC | CASSIDRTDSYEQYF | 15 | . | TRBJ2-7 | TRBV19 | .
TGTGCCAGCAGCTTAGACAGGGGACTCTCTGGAAACACCATATATTTT | CASSLDRGLSGNTIYF | 16 | TRBD1 | TRBJ1-3 | TRBV7-6 | .
TGTGCCAGCATCCCGCAGTACACCGGGGAGCTGTTTTTT | CASIPQYTGELFF | 13 | . | TRBJ2-2 | TRBV6-5 | .
TGTGCCAGCAGCCACGGCACTGAAGCTTTCTTT | CASSHGTEAFF | 11 | . | TRBJ1-1 | TRBV28 | few
TGTGCCAGCAGCTTAGTGGGGAGCTCCTATAATTCACCCCTCCACTTT | CASSLVGSSYNSPLHF | 16 | . | TRBJ1-6 | TRBV13 | .
TGTGCCAGCAGCCCGTTAACAGGGGGGAACACTGAAGCTTTCTTT | CASSPLTGGNTEAFF | 15 | TRBD1 | TRBJ1-1 | TRBV11-2 | .
TGTGCCAGCAGTTATGACTCAAGCTCCTACGAGCAGTACTTC | CASSYDSSSYEQYF | 14 | . | TRBJ2-7 | TRBV6-6 | few
TGCGCCAGCAGCCAAGAAACTTTCGGACTAGCGGGGGGCACAGATACGCAGTATTTT | CASSQETFGLAGGTDTQYF | 19 | TRBD2 | TRBJ2-3 | TRBV4-1 | .
TGTGCCAGCAGTTACTCAGGGGGCCGGCCAGATACGCAGTATTTT | CASSYSGGRPDTQYF | 15 | TRBD1 | TRBJ2-3 | TRBV6-5 | .
TGTGCCAGCAGCGGGGGACAGGGCGCCGCCGGGGAGCTGTTTTTT | CASSGGQGAAGELFF | 15 | TRBD1 | TRBJ2-2 | TRBV9 | .
TGTGCCAGCATGAGGCTCACAGATACGCAGTATTTT | CASMRLTDTQYF | 12 | . | TRBJ2-3 | TRBV2 | .
TGCGCCAGCAGCCAGACGGGACTGGGGGACACTGAAGCTTTCTTT | CASSQTGLGDTEAFF | 15 | . | TRBJ1-1 | TRBV4-3 | .
TGTGCCAGCAGCCCTCGACAGGGGGGAGGTCAGCCCCAGCATTTT | CASSPRQGGGQPQHF | 15 | TRBD1 | TRBJ1-5 | TRBV5-6 | .
TGTTCCAGCAGCCTTCGGGAGCAGTTCTTC | CSSSLREQFF | 10 | . | TRBJ2-1 | TRBV7-9 | .
TGTGCCAGCAGCCAAATATGGACTAGCGGGGGGACGAACACCGGGGAGCTGTTTTTT | CASSQIWTSGGTNTGELFF | 19 | TRBD2 | TRBJ2-2 | TRBV5-4 | .
TGTGCCTGGAGTACACTAGCGGGGCCCTACAATGAGCAGTTCTTC | CAWSTLAGPYNEQFF | 15 | TRBD2 | TRBJ2-1 | TRBV30 | .
TGTGCCAGCAGCTTTGTTCCGGGACTAGACTACAATGAGCAGTTCTTC | CASSFVPGLDYNEQFF | 16 | TRBD2 | TRBJ2-1 | TRBV7-9 | few
TGCGCCAGCATGCCGGACAGGGGGCCCTACGAGCAGTACTTC | CASMPDRGPYEQYF | 14 | TRBD1 | TRBJ2-7 | TRBV10-1 | few
TGTGCCAGCAGCCTCGCCACCTACAGGGCGAGTTCACCCCTCCACTTT | CASSLATYRASSPLHF | 16 | . | TRBJ1-6 | TRBV7-2 | .
TGTGCCATCCCTGGAGCAAAAAGGTACAATGAGCAGTTCTTC | CAIPGAKRYNEQFF | 14 | . | TRBJ2-1 | TRBV6-1 | .
TGTGCCAGCAGCTTATACCAGGGTGATGGGGCCAACGTCCTGACTTTC | CASSLYQGDGANVLTF | 16 | . | TRBJ2-6 | TRBV7-9 | .
TGTGCCATCAGTGAAGGTTCGGGGGGCACAGATACGCAGTATTTT | CAISEGSGGTDTQYF | 15 | . | TRBJ2-3 | TRBV10-3 | .
TGTGCCTGGGCTCGAGGAGGCTCTGGGGCCAACGTCCTGACTTTC | CAWARGGSGANVLTF | 15 | . | TRBJ2-6 | TRBV30 | .
TGTGCCAGTAGTATTTTGGGCGGGCCTTCGAATGAAAAACTGTTTTTT | CASSILGGPSNEKLFF | 16 | . | TRBJ1-4 | TRBV19 | .
TGTGCCAGCAGTTTATTAGGGGACCAAGAGACCCAGTACTTC | CASSLLGDQETQYF | 14 | . | TRBJ2-5 | TRBV27 | few